This T cell receptor (beta chain) was recovered during a study of cytomegalovirus exposure and HLA in healthy donors. Use of 60 Vbeta and 13 Jbeta primers characterized the PCR. Libraries were prepared by immunoSEQ multiplex PCR; TCRdb keeps only in-frame clonotypes and omits some of them. This table holds fewer than 140,000 clones, 71% found once. This CDR3 has 13 amino acids. CDR1 and CDR2 from the germline V gene are WNHNN and SYGVQD (reference sequence). V was shortened by 8 bases and J by 8 bases, with 15 bases between the two germline ends. General observations from the study: On later analysis, the bulk of CMV-associated TCR beta chains appeared to be HLA-restricted.

Comment on this clone: Its target is unknown.

The sequence was obtained from a female donor in good health and CMV-seronegative. V gene TRBV10-1 combines with J gene TRBJ1-4; TRBD1 might be the D (6 bases). The sequenced sample was PBMCs. Here the CDR3 DNA reads TGCGCCAGCGAAGACAGGACGGGAGAAAAACTGTTTTTT. The encoded protein is CASEDRTGEKLFF.